This TCR beta chain was identified during a study of blood T cell repertoires in COVID-19. The sample holds one count of this clone. Measured with immunoSEQ multiplex PCR; TCRdb has only the in-frame clones, and not every one. Here the sample spans under 450,000 clones, roughly 92% being singletons. CDR3 length: 15 amino acids. Trimming took 5 bases from V and 2 from J; bases not matched to a gene: 7. From germline, CDR1 is SEHNR and CDR2 FQNEAQ (reference sequence). The sequenced sample was PBMCs or T cells enriched from blood (not recorded which). The TCR sequence derives from a woman aged 40 to 55 who had been exposed to COVID-19. V usage is TRBV7-9 and J usage is TRBJ1-2, with 8 bases lining up with TRBD1. In nucleotides, the CDR3 is TGTGCCAGCAGCCCCTCGGACAGGGTCAACTATGGCTACACCTTC. This codes for CASSPSDRVNYGYTF.